This T cell receptor (beta chain) was recorded in a study of cytomegalovirus exposure and HLA in healthy donors. Losses at the gene ends were 6 bases for V and 2 bases for J; bases not matched to a gene: 4. Germline V CDR1 and CDR2: MNHNS, SASEGT. CDR3 length: 15 amino acids. Primers for the PCR totalled 60 Vbeta and 13 Jbeta. The table came from immunoSEQ multiplex PCR; TCRdb's copy has only in-frame clones and leaves some out. The data include 95,000 to 110,000 clones; the top ten clones carry about 3.5%. V usage is TRBV6-1 and J usage is TRBJ2-2, with 9 positions matching TRBD1. The source material was PBMCs. This clonotype originated in a man in his forties or fifties in good health and CMV-seronegative. The CDR3 DNA sequence: TGTGCCAGCAGAAACAGGGGGCTCAACACCGGGGAGCTGTTTTTT. Protein sequence: CASRNRGLNTGELFF.